The rows below give T cell receptor beta chains drawn from one sample of a study of early T cells in non-severe SARS-CoV-2 infection. TCRdb passed the 5' RACE reads through MiXCR, listing each CDR3 protein once. The table lists more than 85,000 distinct CDR3 sequences, approximately 17% of them singletons. Sequencing was done on a sample of whole blood. These receptors were taken from an adult who was a healthcare worker with PCR-confirmed SARS-CoV-2 infection or an uninfected control (not recorded which). Each CDR3 is given with its conserved first and last residue. A clone size is listed for some rows: how often the clone was seen (once, few, many), or a class if it is expanded.

size	J	V	CDR3
many	TRBJ1-5	TRBV6-6	CASSNAGTGSLPQHF
NA	TRBJ2-1	TRBV28	CASRTGGIYNEQFF
NA	TRBJ2-1	TRBV28	CASRLDTSSYNEQFF
NA	TRBJ2-7	TRBV4-3	CASSQDTYGTDSYEQYF
few	TRBJ1-6	TRBV7-2	CASAAHYNSPLHF
few	TRBJ1-2	TRBV9	CASSVVGETTPYGYTF
few	TRBJ1-3	TRBV6-5	CASSPLGLGGTIYF
few	TRBJ1-4	TRBV20-1	CSARDNLGSAEKLFF
few	TRBJ2-1	TRBV11-2	CASSSLTRRGRDSYNEQFF
many	TRBJ1-2	TRBV29-1	CSVEEDGYTF
few	TRBJ2-3	TRBV18	CASSHQSRQSTDTQYF
many	TRBJ2-3	TRBV20-1	CSASNTDTQYF
few	TRBJ1-1	TRBV12-3/TRBV12-4	CASSGTKNTEAFF
many	TRBJ1-1	TRBV5-1	CASSLVGYEAFF
NA	TRBJ1-1	TRBV20-1	CSARVQGGNTEAFF